The sample holds a few counts of the clone carrying this TCR beta chain. The sample comes from a study of shared clonotypes between healthy human individuals. Profiled with immunoSEQ multiplex PCR; TCRdb holds only in-frame clones, not every one. The sample consists of 950,000 to 1,200,000 clones, around three quarters of them appearing once. Germline CDR1 and CDR2: MGHDK and SYGVNS. Trimming took 2 bases from V and 6 from J, leaving 8 bases between them. The CDR3 spans 13 residues. The sample consisted of memory CD4+ T cells from PBMCs. Subset in this sample: CD45RA-negative fraction. The J gene is TRBJ2-1, the V gene TRBV25-1, with a tentative D call TRBD1 (6 bases). The TCR sequence derives from a young man in good health. Some clones in this sample may be carry-over from other donors' samples. CDR3 loop: CASSETGLNEQFF. CDR3 in DNA: TGTGCCAGCAGTGAAACAGGGCTCAATGAGCAGTTCTTC. Looking up the rest from reference TRBV25-1 and TRBJ2-1 gives the full variable domain: EADIYQTPRYLVIGTGKKITLECSQTMGHDKMYWYQQDPGMELHLIHYSYGVNSTEKGDLSSESTVSRIRTEHFPLTLESARPSHTSQYLCASSETGLNEQFFGPGTRLTVL.